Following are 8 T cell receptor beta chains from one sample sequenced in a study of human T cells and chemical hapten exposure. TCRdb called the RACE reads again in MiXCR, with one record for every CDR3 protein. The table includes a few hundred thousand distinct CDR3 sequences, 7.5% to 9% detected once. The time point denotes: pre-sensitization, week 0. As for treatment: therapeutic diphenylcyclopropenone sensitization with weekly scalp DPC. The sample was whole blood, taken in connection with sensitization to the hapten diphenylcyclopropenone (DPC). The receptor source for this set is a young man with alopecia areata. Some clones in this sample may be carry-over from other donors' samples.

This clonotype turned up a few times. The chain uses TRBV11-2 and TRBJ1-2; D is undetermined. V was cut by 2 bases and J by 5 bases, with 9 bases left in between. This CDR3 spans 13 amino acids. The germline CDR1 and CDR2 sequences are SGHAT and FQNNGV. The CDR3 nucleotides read TGTGCCAGCAGCTTACTCAGCTCTTATGGCTACACCTTC. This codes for CASSLLSSYGYTF.

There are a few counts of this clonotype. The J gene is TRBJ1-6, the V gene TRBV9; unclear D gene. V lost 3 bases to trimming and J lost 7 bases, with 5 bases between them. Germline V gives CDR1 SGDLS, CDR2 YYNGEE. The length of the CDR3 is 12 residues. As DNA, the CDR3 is TGTGCCAGCAGCGCGGGGAATTCACCCCTCCACTTT. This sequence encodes CASSAGNSPLHF.

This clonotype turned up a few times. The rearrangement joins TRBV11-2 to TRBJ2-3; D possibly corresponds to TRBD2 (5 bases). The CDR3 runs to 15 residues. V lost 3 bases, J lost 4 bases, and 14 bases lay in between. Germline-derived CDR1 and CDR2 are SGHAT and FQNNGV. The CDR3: CASSFQLEAADTQYF. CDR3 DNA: TGTGCCAGCAGCTTCCAGCTGGAGGCGGCAGATACGCAGTATTTT.

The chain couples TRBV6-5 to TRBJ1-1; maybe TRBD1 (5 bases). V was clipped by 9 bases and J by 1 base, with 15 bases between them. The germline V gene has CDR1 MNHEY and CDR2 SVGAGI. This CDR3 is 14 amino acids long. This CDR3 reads CASQGRARNTEAFF. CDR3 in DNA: TGTGCCAGTCAGGGCCGGGCCAGGAACACTGAAGCTTTCTTT.

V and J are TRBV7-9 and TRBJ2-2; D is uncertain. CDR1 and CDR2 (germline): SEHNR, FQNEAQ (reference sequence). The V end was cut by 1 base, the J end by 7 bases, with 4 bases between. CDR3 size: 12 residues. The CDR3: CASSLVFGELFF. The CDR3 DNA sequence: TGTGCCAGCAGCTTAGTATTCGGGGAGCTGTTTTTT.

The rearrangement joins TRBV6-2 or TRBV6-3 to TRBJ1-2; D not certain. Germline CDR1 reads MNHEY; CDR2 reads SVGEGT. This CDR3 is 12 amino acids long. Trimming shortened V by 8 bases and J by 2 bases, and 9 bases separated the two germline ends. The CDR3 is CASAGINYGYTF. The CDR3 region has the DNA TGTGCCAGCGCCGGCATAAACTATGGCTACACCTTC.

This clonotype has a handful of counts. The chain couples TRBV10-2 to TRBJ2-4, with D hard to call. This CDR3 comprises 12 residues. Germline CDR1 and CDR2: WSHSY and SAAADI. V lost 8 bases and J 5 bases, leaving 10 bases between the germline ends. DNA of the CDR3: TGCGCCAGCCGGGCAGGCGAAAACATTCAGTACTTC. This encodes CASRAGENIQYF.

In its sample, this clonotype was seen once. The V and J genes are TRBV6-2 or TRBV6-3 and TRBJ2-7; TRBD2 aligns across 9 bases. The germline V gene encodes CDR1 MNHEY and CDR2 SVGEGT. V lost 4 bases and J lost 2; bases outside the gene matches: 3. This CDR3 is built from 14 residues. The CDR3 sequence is CASSSLAGPYEQYF. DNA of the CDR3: TGTGCCAGCAGTTCCCTAGCGGGGCCCTACGAGCAGTACTTC.